This TCR beta chain stems from a study of T cell repertoires in cytomegalovirus infection (dated by TCRdb to 2018 to 2020). Background for the entire study: Donor HLA type was relevant to the analysis, because carriage of CMV infection together with the matching HLA type was indicated by public TCR beta signatures. The research as a whole found: In the ex vivo response, HLA-C-restricted CMV-specific TCR beta clonotypes were dominant, and in two of eight donors the single most frequent clonotype came from this HLA-C-restricted group. In both this cohort and an independent cohort of 300 to 450 donors, the cumulative frequency of public TCR beta family members distinguished carriers of CMV infection plus the relevant HLA type.

V lost 3 bases and J lost 0 bases; the stretch between them is 9 bases long. The CDR3 covers 15 residues, taking in both the cysteine and the phenylalanine. CDR3 DNA only is kept here, 45 bases in frame from base 1. From the germline V gene, CDR1 is SGHNT and CDR2 is YENEEA. For this clonotype: What this receptor recognizes is not known. There are no base qualities to consult, and no much larger clone falls within one base.

TCRdb lists the instrument as Illumina HiSeq 1500. Using fastp at Q25 and MiXCR, TCRdb reprocessed the public reads and kept productive beta chains. Rows with one shared CDR3 protein collapse into an entry with the most common genes and DNA. This sample has 310,000 or so distinct CDR3 sequences in its table, and around 25% of those were observed once. The ten largest clonotypes hold approximately 15% of the sample. This receptor chain uses TRBV11-3 and TRBJ2-1, with no confident D gene call. Sequencing used PBMCs. The clonotype comes from a human donor in good health (CMV status not recorded). Some clones in this sample may be carry-over from other donors' samples. The DNA is as follows: TGTGCCAGCAGCTTGTCGGCGAGCTCCTACAATGAGCAGTTCTTC. It is translated as CASSLSASSYNEQFF.